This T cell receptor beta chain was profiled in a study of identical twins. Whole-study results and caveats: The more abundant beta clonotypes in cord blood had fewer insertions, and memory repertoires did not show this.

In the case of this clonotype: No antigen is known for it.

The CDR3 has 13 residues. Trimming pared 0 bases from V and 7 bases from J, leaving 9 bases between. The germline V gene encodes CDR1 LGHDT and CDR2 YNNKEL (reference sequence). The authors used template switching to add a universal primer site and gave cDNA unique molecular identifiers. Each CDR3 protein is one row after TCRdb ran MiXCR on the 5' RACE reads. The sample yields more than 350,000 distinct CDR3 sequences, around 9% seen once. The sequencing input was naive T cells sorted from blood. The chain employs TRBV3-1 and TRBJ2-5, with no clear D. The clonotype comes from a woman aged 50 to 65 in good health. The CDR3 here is CASSQERMGTQYF. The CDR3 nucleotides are TGTGCCAGCAGCCAAGAAAGGATGGGGACCCAGTACTTC.